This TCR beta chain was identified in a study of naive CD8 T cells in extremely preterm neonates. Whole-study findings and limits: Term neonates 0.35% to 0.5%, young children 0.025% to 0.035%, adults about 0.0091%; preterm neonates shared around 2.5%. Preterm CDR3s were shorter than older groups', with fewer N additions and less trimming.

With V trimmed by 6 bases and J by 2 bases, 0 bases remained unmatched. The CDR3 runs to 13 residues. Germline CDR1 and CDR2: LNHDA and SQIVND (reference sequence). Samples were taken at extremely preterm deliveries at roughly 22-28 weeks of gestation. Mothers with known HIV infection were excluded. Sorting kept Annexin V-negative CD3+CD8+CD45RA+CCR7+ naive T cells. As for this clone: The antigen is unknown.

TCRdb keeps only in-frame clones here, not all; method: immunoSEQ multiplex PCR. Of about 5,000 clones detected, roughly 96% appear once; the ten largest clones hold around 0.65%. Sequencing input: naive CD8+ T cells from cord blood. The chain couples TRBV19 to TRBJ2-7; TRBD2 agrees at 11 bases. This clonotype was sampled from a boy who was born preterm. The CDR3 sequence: CASRLAGAYEQYF. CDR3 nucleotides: TGTGCCAGTAGACTAGCGGGAGCCTACGAGCAGTACTTC.